This T cell receptor beta chain was found in a study of beta chain features in type 1 diabetes. Turning to the study itself: Healthy donors and patients had similar age, gender and cell yields. Findings and limits, study-wide: The naive, central memory and Treg TCRB repertoires of patients appeared to be more similar to one another than those of healthy donors. Type 1 diabetes patients had fewer VDJ junction insertions and more deletions.

Worth noting for this clone: Its antigen is unknown.

Reverse transcription of all isolated RNA meant that expressed TCRB transcripts were sequenced. Sequencing was performed with immunoSEQ multiplex PCR; in TCRdb, only in-frame clones are kept and a portion is missing. The sample includes about 620,000 clones, about a sixth of them seen just once. The germline V gene encodes CDR1 MDHEN and CDR2 SYDVKM. The CDR3 spans 13 residues. Trimming removed 3 bases at V and 4 bases at J, with 9 bases between. The gene calls are TRBV28 and TRBJ1-2; TRBD1 is a possible D gene (5 bases). The clonotype comes from a man in his late teens or twenties in good health. Sequenced: naive CD4+ T cells from blood. For the CDR3, the DNA is TGTGCCAGCAGTTTTCAGGGTGCCTATGGCTACACCTTC. The encoded protein is CASSFQGAYGYTF.